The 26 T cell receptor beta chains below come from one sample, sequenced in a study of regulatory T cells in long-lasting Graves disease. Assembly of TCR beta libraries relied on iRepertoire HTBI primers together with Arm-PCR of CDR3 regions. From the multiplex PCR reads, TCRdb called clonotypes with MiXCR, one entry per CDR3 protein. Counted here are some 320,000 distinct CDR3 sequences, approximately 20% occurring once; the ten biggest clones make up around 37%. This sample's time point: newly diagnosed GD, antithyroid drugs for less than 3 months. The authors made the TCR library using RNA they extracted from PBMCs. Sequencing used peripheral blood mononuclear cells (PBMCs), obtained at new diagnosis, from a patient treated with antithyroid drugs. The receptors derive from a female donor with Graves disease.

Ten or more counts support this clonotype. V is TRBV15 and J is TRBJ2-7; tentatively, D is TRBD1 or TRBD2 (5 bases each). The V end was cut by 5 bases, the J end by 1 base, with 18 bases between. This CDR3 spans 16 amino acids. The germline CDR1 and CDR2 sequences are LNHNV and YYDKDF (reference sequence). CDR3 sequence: CATSAMFWDRSYEQYF. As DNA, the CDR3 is TGTGCCACCAGCGCGATGTTCTGGGACCGATCCTACGAGCAGTACTTC.

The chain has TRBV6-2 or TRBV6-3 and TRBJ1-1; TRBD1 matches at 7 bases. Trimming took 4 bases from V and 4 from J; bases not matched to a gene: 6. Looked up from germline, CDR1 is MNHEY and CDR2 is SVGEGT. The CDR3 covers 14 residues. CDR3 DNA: TGTGCCAGCAGTTCCCCAGGGGGAGGCACTGAAGCTTTCTTT. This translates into CASSSPGGGTEAFF.

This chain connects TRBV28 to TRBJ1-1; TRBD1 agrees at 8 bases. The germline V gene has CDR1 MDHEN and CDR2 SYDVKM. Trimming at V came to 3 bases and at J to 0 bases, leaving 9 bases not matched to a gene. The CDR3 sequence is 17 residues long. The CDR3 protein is CASSFLGQGRMNTEAFF. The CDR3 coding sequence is TGTGCCAGCAGTTTTCTTGGACAGGGCCGTATGAACACTGAAGCTTTCTTT.

Here the CDR3 DNA reads TGCGCCAGCAGCTTGGCGCCTAGCGGGAGAGATACGCAGTATTTT. Translation: CASSLAPSGRDTQYF. The chain recombines TRBV5-1 with TRBJ2-3, with 10 nucleotides matching TRBD2. This CDR3 has 15 amino acids. V dropped 0 bases and J dropped 5; count of bases not matched to a gene: 3. Germline CDR1 and CDR2: SGHRS and YFSETQ.

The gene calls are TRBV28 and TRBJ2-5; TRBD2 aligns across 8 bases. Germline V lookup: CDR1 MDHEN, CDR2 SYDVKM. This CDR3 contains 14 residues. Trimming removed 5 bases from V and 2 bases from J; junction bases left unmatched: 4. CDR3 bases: TGTGCCAGCAGTACGGGGGGGCGGCAAGAGACCCAGTACTTC. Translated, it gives CASSTGGRQETQYF.

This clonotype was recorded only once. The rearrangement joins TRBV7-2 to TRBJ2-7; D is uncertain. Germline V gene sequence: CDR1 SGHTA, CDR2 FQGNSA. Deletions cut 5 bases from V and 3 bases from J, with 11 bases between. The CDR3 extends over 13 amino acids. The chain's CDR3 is CASSHPPGYEQYF. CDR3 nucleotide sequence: TGTGCCAGCAGCCACCCCCCGGGCTACGAGCAGTACTTC. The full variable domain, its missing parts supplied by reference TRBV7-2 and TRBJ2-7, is GAGVSQSPSNKVTEKGKDVELRCDPISGHTALYWYRQSLGQGLEFLIYFQGNSAPDKSGLPSDRFSAERTGGSVSTLTIQRTQQEDSAVYLCASSHPPGYEQYFGPGTRLTVT.

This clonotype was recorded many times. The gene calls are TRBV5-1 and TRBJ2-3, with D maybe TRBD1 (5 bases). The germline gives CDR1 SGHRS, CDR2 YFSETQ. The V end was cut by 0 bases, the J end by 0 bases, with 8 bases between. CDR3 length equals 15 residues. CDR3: CASSLEGVSTDTQYF. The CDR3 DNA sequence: TGCGCCAGCAGCTTGGAAGGGGTTAGCACAGATACGCAGTATTTT.

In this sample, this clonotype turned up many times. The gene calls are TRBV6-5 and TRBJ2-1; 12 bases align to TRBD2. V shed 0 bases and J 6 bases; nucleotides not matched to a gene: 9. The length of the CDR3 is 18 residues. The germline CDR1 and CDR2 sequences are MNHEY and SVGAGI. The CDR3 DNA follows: TGTGCCAGCAGTTACTCTGCCTCTAGCGGGAGGGTTTCCAATGAGCAGTTCTTC. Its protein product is CASSYSASSGRVSNEQFF.

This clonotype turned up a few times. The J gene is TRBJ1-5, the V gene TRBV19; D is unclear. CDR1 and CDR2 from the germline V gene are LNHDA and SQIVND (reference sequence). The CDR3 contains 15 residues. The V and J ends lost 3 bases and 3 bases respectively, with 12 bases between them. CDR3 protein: CASSMEWGANQPQHF. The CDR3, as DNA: TGTGCCAGTAGTATGGAGTGGGGTGCCAATCAGCCCCAGCATTTT.

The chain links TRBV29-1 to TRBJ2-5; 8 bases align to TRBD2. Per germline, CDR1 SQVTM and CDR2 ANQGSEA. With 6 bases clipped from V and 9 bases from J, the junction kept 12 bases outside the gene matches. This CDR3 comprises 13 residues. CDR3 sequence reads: CSVRTSRARAQYF. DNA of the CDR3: TGCAGCGTCAGGACTAGCAGGGCGAGGGCCCAGTACTTC.

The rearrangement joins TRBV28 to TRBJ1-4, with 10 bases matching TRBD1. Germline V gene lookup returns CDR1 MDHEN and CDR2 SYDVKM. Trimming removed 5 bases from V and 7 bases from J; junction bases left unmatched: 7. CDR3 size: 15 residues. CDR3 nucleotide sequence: TGTGCCAGCAGTGCGGACAGGGGGTTCGGTGAAAAACTGTTTTTT. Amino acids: CASSADRGFGEKLFF.

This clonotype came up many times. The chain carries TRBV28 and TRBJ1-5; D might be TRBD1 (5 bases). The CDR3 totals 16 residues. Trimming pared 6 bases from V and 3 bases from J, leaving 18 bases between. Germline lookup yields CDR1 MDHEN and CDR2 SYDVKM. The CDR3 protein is CASSPPGPRANQPQHF. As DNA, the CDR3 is TGTGCCAGCAGCCCCCCGGGACCTAGAGCCAATCAGCCCCAGCATTTT. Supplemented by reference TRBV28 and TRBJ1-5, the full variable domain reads DVKVTQSSRYLVKRTGEKVFLECVQDMDHENMFWYRQDPGLGLRLIYFSYDVKMKEKGDIPEGYSVSREKKERFSLILESASTNQTSMYLCASSPPGPRANQPQHFGDGTRLSIL.

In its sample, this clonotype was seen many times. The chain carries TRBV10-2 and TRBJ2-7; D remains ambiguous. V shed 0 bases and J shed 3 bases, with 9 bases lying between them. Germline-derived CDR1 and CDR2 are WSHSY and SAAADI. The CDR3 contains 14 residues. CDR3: CASSESDDLYEQYF. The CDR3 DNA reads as TGCGCCAGCAGTGAGTCTGACGATCTCTACGAGCAGTACTTC.

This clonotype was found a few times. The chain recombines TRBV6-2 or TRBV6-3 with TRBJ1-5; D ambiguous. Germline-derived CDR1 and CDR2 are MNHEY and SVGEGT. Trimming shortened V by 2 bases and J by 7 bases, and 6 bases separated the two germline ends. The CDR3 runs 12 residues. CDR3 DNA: TGTGCCAGCAGTTACGGCTACCAGCCCCAGCATTTT. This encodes CASSYGYQPQHF.

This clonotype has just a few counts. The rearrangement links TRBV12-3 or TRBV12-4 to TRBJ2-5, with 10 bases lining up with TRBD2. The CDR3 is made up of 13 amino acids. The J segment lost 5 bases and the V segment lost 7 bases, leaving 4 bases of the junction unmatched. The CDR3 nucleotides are TGTGCCAGCACCCTGGGACTAGCGGAGACCCAGTACTTC. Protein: CASTLGLAETQYF.

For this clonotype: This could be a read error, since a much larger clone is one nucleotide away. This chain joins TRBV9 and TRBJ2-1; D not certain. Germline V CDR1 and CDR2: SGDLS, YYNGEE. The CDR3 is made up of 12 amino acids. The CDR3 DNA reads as TGTGCCAGCAGCGTCGACCACAATGAGCAGCTCTTC. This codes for CASSVDHNEQLF.

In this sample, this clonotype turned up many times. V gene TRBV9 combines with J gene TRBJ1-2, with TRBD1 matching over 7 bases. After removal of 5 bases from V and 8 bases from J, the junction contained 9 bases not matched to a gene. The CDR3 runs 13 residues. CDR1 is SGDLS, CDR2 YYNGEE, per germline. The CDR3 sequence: CASSEGGAEGYTF. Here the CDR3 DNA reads TGTGCCAGCAGTGAAGGGGGCGCGGAAGGCTACACCTTC.

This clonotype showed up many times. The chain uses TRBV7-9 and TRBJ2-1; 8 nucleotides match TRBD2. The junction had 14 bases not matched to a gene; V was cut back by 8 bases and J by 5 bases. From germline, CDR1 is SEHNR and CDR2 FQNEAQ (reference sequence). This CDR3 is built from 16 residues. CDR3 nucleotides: TGTGCCAGCTTGCCCTCCGGGGGACTAGTTGACAATGAGCAGTTCTTC. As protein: CASLPSGGLVDNEQFF. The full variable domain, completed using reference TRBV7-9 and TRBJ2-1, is DTGVSQNPRHKITKRGQNVTFRCDPISEHNRLYWYRQTLGQGPEFLTYFQNEAQLEKSRLLSDRFSAERPKGSFSTLEIQRTEQGDSAMYLCASLPSGGLVDNEQFFGPGTRLTVL.

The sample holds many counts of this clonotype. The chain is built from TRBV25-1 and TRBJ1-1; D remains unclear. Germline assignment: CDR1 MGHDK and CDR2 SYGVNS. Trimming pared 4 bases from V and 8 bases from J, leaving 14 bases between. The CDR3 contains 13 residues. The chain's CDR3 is CASSVQSNSEAFF. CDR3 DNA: TGTGCCAGCAGTGTACAATCCAACTCCGAAGCTTTCTTT.

The CDR3: CATQGLSYEQYF. In DNA form, the CDR3 reads TGTGCCACCCAGGGACTATCCTACGAGCAGTACTTC. The chain has TRBV11-2 and TRBJ2-7; 7 bases line up with TRBD2. The CDR3 covers 12 residues. CDR1 is SGHAT, CDR2 FQNNGV, per germline. J gave up 1 base and V 10 bases, and 4 bases lay outside the gene matches.

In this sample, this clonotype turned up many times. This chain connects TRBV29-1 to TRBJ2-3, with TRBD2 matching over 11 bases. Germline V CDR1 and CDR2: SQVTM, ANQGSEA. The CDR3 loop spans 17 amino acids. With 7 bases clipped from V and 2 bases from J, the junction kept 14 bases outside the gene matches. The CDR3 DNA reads TGCAGCGCCGTTTGGCTAGCGGGAGGCCTTTACACAGATACGCAGTATTTT. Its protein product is CSAVWLAGGLYTDTQYF.

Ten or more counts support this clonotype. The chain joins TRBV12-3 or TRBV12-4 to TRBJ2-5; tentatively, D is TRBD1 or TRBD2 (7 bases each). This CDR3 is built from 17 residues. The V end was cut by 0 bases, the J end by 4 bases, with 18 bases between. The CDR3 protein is CASSLAGGGVIRETQYF. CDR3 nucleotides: TGTGCCAGCAGTTTAGCGGGAGGGGGCGTGATCCGAGAGACCCAGTACTTC.

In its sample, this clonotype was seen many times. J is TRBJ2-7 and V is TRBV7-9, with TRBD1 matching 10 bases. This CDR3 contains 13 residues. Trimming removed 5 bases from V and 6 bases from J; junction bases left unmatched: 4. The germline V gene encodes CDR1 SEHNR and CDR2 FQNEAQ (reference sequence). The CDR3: CASSRQGAVEQYF. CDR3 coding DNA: TGTGCCAGCAGCAGACAGGGGGCGGTCGAGCAGTACTTC. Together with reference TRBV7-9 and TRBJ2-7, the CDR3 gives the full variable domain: DTGVSQNPRHKITKRGQNVTFRCDPISEHNRLYWYRQTLGQGPEFLTYFQNEAQLEKSRLLSDRFSAERPKGSFSTLEIQRTEQGDSAMYLCASSRQGAVEQYFGPGTRLTVT.

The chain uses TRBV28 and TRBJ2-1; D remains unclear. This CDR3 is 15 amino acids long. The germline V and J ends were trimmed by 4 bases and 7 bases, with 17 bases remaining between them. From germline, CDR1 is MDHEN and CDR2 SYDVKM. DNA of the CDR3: TGTGCCAGCAGTTCTGATGCTCTCACCTTAAATGAGCAGTTCTTC. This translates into CASSSDALTLNEQFF.

In DNA form, the CDR3 reads TGTGCCAGCAGCTTGGGCCAGGGGAAAAGCACAGATACGCAGTATTTT. This codes for CASSLGQGKSTDTQYF. The chain employs TRBV7-9 and TRBJ2-3; D possibly corresponds to TRBD1 (6 bases). From germline, CDR1 is SEHNR and CDR2 FQNEAQ (reference sequence). The CDR3 sequence is 16 residues long. Trimming took off 3 bases at V and 0 bases at J, with 13 bases between the two ends.

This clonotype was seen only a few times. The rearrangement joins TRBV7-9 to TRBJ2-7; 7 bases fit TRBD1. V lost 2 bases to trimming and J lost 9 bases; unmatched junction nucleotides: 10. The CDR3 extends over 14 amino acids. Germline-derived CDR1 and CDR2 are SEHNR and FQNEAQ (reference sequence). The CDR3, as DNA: TGTGCCAGCAGCTTACAGGGGGATCTAGGCGTGCAGTACTTC. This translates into CASSLQGDLGVQYF. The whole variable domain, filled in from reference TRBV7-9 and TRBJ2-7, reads DTGVSQNPRHKITKRGQNVTFRCDPISEHNRLYWYRQTLGQGPEFLTYFQNEAQLEKSRLLSDRFSAERPKGSFSTLEIQRTEQGDSAMYLCASSLQGDLGVQYFGPGTRLTVT.